The clone carrying this TCR beta chain was picked up a small number of times. Its target is unknown. Profiling relied on immunoSEQ multiplex PCR, and the TCRdb table lists in-frame clones only, not all of them. The repertoire consists of about 2 million clones, with 85% to 95% occurring once and the leading ten covering roughly 0.13%. This CDR3 has 16 amino acids. CDR1 is SGDLS, CDR2 YYNGEE, per germline. The V and J ends lost 1 base and 7 bases, in that order; junction bases with no gene match: 9. The sample originates from a study of shared clonotypes between healthy human individuals. The wider study: Donors, aged 18 to 49, were a couple of women and three men. Findings of the study overall: Of the naive CD4 clonotypes, around 4.8% were shared across a few donors.

This TCR came from a man aged 18 to 30 in good health. The genes are TRBV9 and TRBJ2-3, with TRBD2 matching over 10 bases. Sequenced input: naive CD4+ T cells sorted from blood. The subset is: CD45RA+ positively selected. The CDR3 loop is CASSVISGGPLNTQYF. CDR3 nucleotides: TGTGCCAGCAGCGTAATTAGCGGGGGGCCTCTTAATACGCAGTATTTT.